The rows below give T cell receptor beta chains drawn from one sample of a study of cytomegalovirus exposure and HLA in healthy donors. Produced via immunoSEQ multiplex PCR; TCRdb's table is partial and in-frame only. There are some 89,000 clones in the sample; 81% occur only once, and 1.5% to 2% lies in the top ten. Sequencing input: PBMCs. These TCRs come from a woman in her 30s in good health and CMV-seronegative. CDR3s include the opening cysteine and the closing phenylalanine or tryptophan. A D gene is named only where the DNA matches it firmly. Expanded clones get a size class; other rows say once, few or many, or leave the size out.

size	V	D	length	J	DNA	CDR3
-	TRBV14	-	13	TRBJ2-1	TGTGCCAGCAGCCCCCGCTCCTACAATGAGCAGTTCTTC	CASSPRSYNEQFF
-	TRBV5-4	-	15	TRBJ1-2	TGTGCCAGCAGCCCCAGGGCCGGGTTTAACTATGGCTACACCTTC	CASSPRAGFNYGYTF
once	TRBV5-4	-	15	TRBJ1-1	TGTGCCAGCAGCCTCCCGGGAGTAATGAACACTGAAGCTTTCTTT	CASSLPGVMNTEAFF
-	TRBV5-1	-	14	TRBJ2-2	TGCGCCAGCAGCTCGACAGCGAACACCGGGGAGCTGTTTTTT	CASSSTANTGELFF
-	TRBV28	-	15	TRBJ2-3	TGTGCCAGCCTCGGGGGGCGGGGCGTCGCAGGCACGCAGTATTTT	CASLGGRGVAGTQYF
-	TRBV9	TRBD1	17	TRBJ2-1	TGTGCCAGCAGCGCCGGCGGTCGCGGGACAGGGGGGAATGAGCAGTTCTTC	CASSAGGRGTGGNEQFF
few	TRBV27	TRBD2	14	TRBJ2-7	TGTGCCAGCAGTTTACGACTAGCGGGAGGGGAGCAGTACTTC	CASSLRLAGGEQYF
-	TRBV28	-	13	TRBJ1-4	TGTGCCAGCAGTTTATCTCGGTATGAAAAACTGTTTTTT	CASSLSRYEKLFF
-	TRBV7-6	TRBD2	17	TRBJ2-1	TGTGCCAGCAGCTTAGCCGCTAGCGGAGCATCTTACAATGAGCAGTTCTTC	CASSLAASGASYNEQFF
-	TRBV6-5	-	14	TRBJ2-7	TGTGCCACAACTAGTGCGGGTCGCTACTACGAGCAGTACTTC	CATTSAGRYYEQYF
-	TRBV19	-	15	TRBJ2-7	TGTGCCAGTAACCCAGGGTGGGGTTACTCCTACGAGCAGTACTTC	CASNPGWGYSYEQYF
-	TRBV6-5	-	13	TRBJ1-1	TGTGCCAGCAACCCCCCCGGGAACACTGAAGCTTTCTTT	CASNPPGNTEAFF
once	TRBV2	-	15	TRBJ1-4	TGTGCCAGCAGTGAGGCTGCCCCCGATAATGAAAAACTGTTTTTT	CASSEAAPDNEKLFF
-	TRBV7-8	-	15	TRBJ2-1	TGTGCCAGCAGCCCCCAATTGGGGGGATACAATGAGCAGTTCTTC	CASSPQLGGYNEQFF
-	TRBV19	-	14	TRBJ1-1	TGTGCCAGTAGTATGGCACCGGGGAGGACTGAAGCTTTCTTT	CASSMAPGRTEAFF
-	TRBV19	-	14	TRBJ1-5	TGTGCCAGTAGGGTAGGGGGAAGCAATCAGCCCCAGCATTTT	CASRVGGSNQPQHF
-	TRBV29-1	-	14	TRBJ1-1	TGCAGCGTTGAGGGGCGCCTGGCGAACACTGAAGCTTTCTTT	CSVEGRLANTEAFF
-	TRBV7-3	TRBD2	16	TRBJ2-1	TGTGCCAGCAGGGCAAATAGCGGGAGCTCCTACAATGAGCAGTTCTTC	CASRANSGSSYNEQFF
-	TRBV11-3	-	13	TRBJ2-5	TGTGCCAGCAGCTTAGACGGGTCGGAGACCCAGTACTTC	CASSLDGSETQYF
-	TRBV11-2	TRBD1	18	TRBJ2-7	TGTGCCAGCAGCTTATATCGGGACAGGGTAGGTCTGGGCTACGAGCAGTACTTC	CASSLYRDRVGLGYEQYF
-	TRBV11-2	TRBD2	18	TRBJ2-7	TGTGCCAGCAGCTTAAATGGTTTCGCCGGGAGGGCGTCCTACGAGCAGTACTTC	CASSLNGFAGRASYEQYF
-	TRBV7-2	-	18	TRBJ2-3	TGTGCCAGCAGCTTAGGTATCCAGCGGAGACAATTCACAGATACGCAGTATTTT	CASSLGIQRRQFTDTQYF
-	TRBV5-1	TRBD1	14	TRBJ2-7	TGCGCCAGCAGCTCGACAGGGGGAGGCTACGAGCAGTACTTC	CASSSTGGGYEQYF
-	TRBV5-1	-	16	TRBJ1-2	TGCGCCAGCAGCTCAACCCCCCGGGGAGACAACTATGGCTACACCTTC	CASSSTPRGDNYGYTF
-	TRBV7-8	-	13	TRBJ2-1	TGTGCCAGCAGCTTAGGAGGCGGGAACGAGCAGTTCTTC	CASSLGGGNEQFF
once	TRBV5-1	TRBD1	14	TRBJ2-1	TGCGCCAGCAGCTTGGACAGGGGGGTAAGTGAGCAGTTCTTC	CASSLDRGVSEQFF
-	TRBV6-1	-	14	TRBJ2-7	TGTGCCAGCAGTGATAACCGGGTTTCCTACGAGCAGTACTTC	CASSDNRVSYEQYF
-	TRBV27	-	14	TRBJ2-3	TGTGCCAGCAGTTCCCCCCCCAGATCAGATACGCAGTATTTT	CASSSPPRSDTQYF
-	TRBV5-1	TRBD2	15	TRBJ2-7	TGCGCCAGCAGCTTGAGCGGGACCGGGTTGTATGTGCAGTACTTC	CASSLSGTGLYVQYF
once	TRBV6-5	-	14	TRBJ1-4	TGTGCCAGCAGCCCGAGTGCAACTAATGAAAAACTGTTTTTT	CASSPSATNEKLFF
-	TRBV10-1	-	15	TRBJ1-1	TGCGCCAGCAGTGAGTCGACGGAGGCGTACACTGAAGCTTTCTTT	CASSESTEAYTEAFF
-	TRBV11-1	-	15	TRBJ2-1	TGTGCCAGCAGCTTATATTTGGAGGCGGACAATGAGCAGTTCTTC	CASSLYLEADNEQFF
-	TRBV2	-	15	TRBJ2-2	TGTGCCAGCAGTGTGAAGGGCGTCGGGGCCGGGGAGCTGTTTTTT	CASSVKGVGAGELFF
-	TRBV19	TRBD1	18	TRBJ1-5	TGTGCCAGTAGTAAAACCGGGACAGCGATTTGGGGAAATCAGCCCCAGCATTTT	CASSKTGTAIWGNQPQHF
-	TRBV15	-	13	TRBJ1-3	TGTGCCACCACCCCCTTTCTGGGAAACACCATATATTTT	CATTPFLGNTIYF
-	TRBV5-6	TRBD1	15	TRBJ1-6	TGTGCCAGCAGCCTAGCCGGGACAGGGGATTCACCCCTCCACTTT	CASSLAGTGDSPLHF
-	TRBV28	-	13	TRBJ1-2	TGTGCCAGCACCCCGGACAGTTTTGGAGGCTACACCTTC	CASTPDSFGGYTF
-	TRBV5-1	TRBD1	16	TRBJ2-2	TGCGCCAGCAGCGAGCAGGGACAGGGGGCAACCGGGGAGCTGTTTTTT	CASSEQGQGATGELFF
once	TRBV5-1	TRBD2	18	TRBJ2-1	TGCGCCAGCAGCCAAACTAGCGCCGTACTGAGTGGCTACAATGAGCAGTTCTTC	CASSQTSAVLSGYNEQFF
-	TRBV11-3	TRBD1	13	TRBJ2-7	TGTGCCAGCAGCTTAGTTCCAGGGGGAGAAAAGTACTTC	CASSLVPGGEKYF
-	TRBV18	-	12	TRBJ1-5	TGTGCCAGCCAAAATAGCAATCAGCCCCAGCATTTT	CASQNSNQPQHF
-	TRBV7-3	TRBD1	15	TRBJ2-3	TGTGCCAGCAGCCTGGACAGGGGTCCCACAGATACGCAGTATTTT	CASSLDRGPTDTQYF
-	TRBV9	-	18	TRBJ1-3	TGTGCCAGCAGCGTAGGGCCGGCCCACGGAGGGCAGAGAAACACCATATATTTT	CASSVGPAHGGQRNTIYF
-	TRBV5-8	TRBD1	15	TRBJ2-3	TGTGCCAGCAGCTTAGGGGACAGGGGCACAGATACGCAGTATTTT	CASSLGDRGTDTQYF